The rows below give T cell receptor beta chains drawn from one sample of a study of Graves' ophthalmopathy and Graves' hyperthyroidism. In TCRdb, the multiplex PCR reads were re-called with MiXCR into one record per CDR3 protein. The top ten clones hold roughly 2.3% of a sample with a few hundred thousand distinct CDR3 sequences, about a sixth of them seen once. Source material: peripheral blood. The receptors shown here come from an adult woman with stable Graves' hyperthyroidism. Each CDR3 is given without its conserved first and last residue.

V: TRBV7-2
J: TRBJ1-6
CDR3: ASSLFPEGSNSPLH

V: TRBV12-3/TRBV12-4
J: TRBJ1-5
CDR3: ASSGGTGYQPQH

V: TRBV27
J: TRBJ2-7
CDR3: ASSRGQGVPYEQY

V: TRBV5-1
J: TRBJ2-2
CDR3: ASSLTGLVRAGELF

V: TRBV6-1
J: TRBJ2-2
CDR3: ASSASSGKHTGELF

V: TRBV11-2
J: TRBJ1-1
CDR3: ASRTGITEAF

V: TRBV6-1
J: TRBJ2-2
CDR3: ASRGSNTGELF

V: TRBV6-2/TRBV6-3
J: TRBJ2-7
CDR3: ATNSLNVYEQY

V: TRBV9
J: TRBJ2-3
CDR3: GTRDTQY

V: TRBV10-3
J: TRBJ2-3
CDR3: AISEGGTRTRGTQY

V: TRBV27
J: TRBJ2-7
CDR3: ASSFRKQAYEQY

V: TRBV12-3/TRBV12-4
J: TRBJ2-7
CDR3: ASSLTGGVEQY

V: TRBV20-1
J: TRBJ2-7
CDR3: SAFWTGSAYEQY

V: TRBV6-5
J: TRBJ2-7
CDR3: ASSSPGLAGAGQY

V: TRBV7-2
J: TRBJ1-1
CDR3: ASSLAVREWSEAF

V: TRBV20-1
J: TRBJ2-5
CDR3: SAPWTGQETQY

V: TRBV12-3/TRBV12-4
J: TRBJ2-2
CDR3: ASTSRVTGELF

V: TRBV27
J: TRBJ1-1
CDR3: ASSSFLASTEAF

V: TRBV6-2/TRBV6-3
J: TRBJ2-5
CDR3: ASSSGTVVETQY

V: TRBV7-9
J: TRBJ2-7
CDR3: ASSFTEYEQY

V: TRBV4-1
J: TRBJ2-7
CDR3: ASSQVGTSGTYEQY

V: TRBV2
J: TRBJ2-4
CDR3: ASSFQSAKNIQY

V: TRBV4-1
J: TRBJ1-5
CDR3: ASSQEQVYSNQPQH

V: TRBV28
J: TRBJ2-7
CDR3: ASSFRWSTNGTGHYEQY

V: TRBV15
J: TRBJ2-7
CDR3: ATSRGWDTLSEQY

V: TRBV4-2
J: TRBJ1-2
CDR3: ASNGGLGLSYGYT

V: TRBV4-2
J: TRBJ1-2
CDR3: ASSQEWQGAGENGYT

V: TRBV6-1
J: TRBJ2-5
CDR3: ASRNGGTQY

V: TRBV4-1
J: TRBJ2-7
CDR3: ASSQEGGLVYEQY

V: TRBV18
J: TRBJ2-7
CDR3: ASSPGLGEQY

V: TRBV29-1
J: TRBJ2-5
CDR3: SVEPSKAVTQY

V: TRBV27
J: TRBJ2-5
CDR3: ASSPGPRNQETQY

V: TRBV19
J: TRBJ1-2
CDR3: ASSLILREDYGYT

V: TRBV29-1
J: TRBJ2-5
CDR3: SHTSLQETQY

V: TRBV11-1
J: TRBJ2-7
CDR3: ASSPWFRQGADEQY

V: TRBV12-5
J: TRBJ2-5
CDR3: ASGSGQDQETQY

V: TRBV5-1
J: TRBJ1-1
CDR3: AGSSGMNTEAF

V: TRBV30
J: TRBJ2-5
CDR3: AWSVFYETRGMETQY

V: TRBV18
J: TRBJ2-5
CDR3: ASSPPGGGETQY

V: TRBV5-1
J: TRBJ2-5
CDR3: ASKPTAAEETQY

V: TRBV18
J: TRBJ2-2
CDR3: ASSPPSRGNTGELF